One and the same sample provided the 17 T cell receptor beta chains below, sequenced in a study of technical replicates of blood from several donors. Profiled with immunoSEQ multiplex PCR; TCRdb holds only in-frame clones, not every one. Here the sample spans 45,000 to 60,000 clones, roughly nine tenths being singletons. Sequenced: PBMCs. The receptors stem from a human donor in good health. Some clones in this sample may be carry-over from other donors' samples.

The chain recombines TRBV7-6 with TRBJ2-2; TRBD2 agrees at 11 bases. The V gene's germline CDR1 is SGHVS and CDR2 FNYEAQ. After removal of 6 bases from V and 4 bases from J, the junction contained 10 bases not matched to a gene. CDR3 length: 17 residues. The DNA for the CDR3 is TGTGCCAGCAGAACCTCGGTAGCGGGAGGGCCCACCGGGGAGCTGTTTTTT. This codes for CASRTSVAGGPTGELFF.

V and J are TRBV2 and TRBJ1-5, with a tentative D call TRBD1 (6 bases). The length of the CDR3 is 15 residues. Germline assignment: CDR1 SNHLY and CDR2 FYNNEI. V was shortened by 5 bases and J by 4 bases, with 15 bases between the two germline ends. In nucleotides, the CDR3 is TGTGCCAGCAGTCCTACAGGGTGGGGGAATCAGCCCCAGCATTTT. This sequence encodes CASSPTGWGNQPQHF. Supplemented by reference TRBV2 and TRBJ1-5, the full variable domain reads EPEVTQTPSHQVTQMGQEVILRCVPISNHLYFYWYRQILGQKVEFLVSFYNNEISEKSEIFDDQFSVERPDGSNFTLKIRSTKLEDSAMYFCASSPTGWGNQPQHFGDGTRLSIL.

The rearrangement joins TRBV15 to TRBJ2-2, with 10 bases that match TRBD2. Germline-derived CDR1 and CDR2 are LNHNV and YYDKDF (reference sequence). Germline trimming cut 0 bases from V and 3 bases from J; bases unmatched to any gene: 4. The CDR3 sequence is 17 residues long. This CDR3 reads CATSRDRTSGYTGELFF. DNA of the CDR3: TGTGCCACCAGCAGAGATCGGACTAGCGGTTACACCGGGGAGCTGTTTTTT.

A single count supports this clone. This chain links TRBV4-2 with TRBJ1-5; no clear D gene. Germline V gives CDR1 LGHNA, CDR2 YNFKEQ. This CDR3 has 18 residues. V was shortened by 1 base and J by 0 bases, with 16 bases between the two germline ends. CDR3 sequence reads: CASSQVETRFLSNQPQHF. CDR3 DNA sequence: TGTGCCAGCAGCCAAGTCGAGACTAGATTTCTTAGCAATCAGCCCCAGCATTTT.

The table lists this clone with a few counts. This chain uses TRBV13 with TRBJ2-3; TRBD1 is a possible D gene (6 bases). Germline V gene lookup returns CDR1 PRHDT and CDR2 FYEKMQ (reference sequence). Trimming pared 4 bases from V and 4 bases from J, leaving 9 bases between. CDR3 size: 13 residues. In nucleotides, the CDR3 is TGTGCCAGCAGCTCGTCAGGGGCAGATACGCAGTATTTT. As protein: CASSSSGADTQYF. Full variable domain (rest looked up from reference TRBV13 and TRBJ2-3): AAGVIQSPRHLIKEKRETATLKCYPIPRHDTVYWYQQGPGQDPQFLISFYEKMQSDKGSIPDRFSAQQFSDYHSELNMSSLELGDSALYFCASSSSGADTQYFGPGTRLTVL.

The chain links TRBV11-2 to TRBJ1-2; no reliable D call. Germline CDR1 reads SGHAT; CDR2 reads FQNNGV. V lost 6 bases and J 4 bases, leaving 15 bases between the germline ends. CDR3 length: 14 amino acids. The CDR3 protein is CASRALRTAYGYTF. CDR3 nucleotide sequence: TGTGCCAGCAGAGCCCTCAGGACTGCCTATGGCTACACCTTC.

The V call is TRBV6-6, the J call TRBJ2-1, with D possibly being TRBD1 (5 bases). CDR1 is MNHNY, CDR2 SVGAGI, per germline (reference sequence). The CDR3 is 14 amino acids. Trimming left V 7 bases short and J 0 bases short, with 10 bases between. CDR3 nucleotide sequence: TGTGCCAGCACCCTGGACAACTCCTACAATGAGCAGTTCTTC. Translating gives CASTLDNSYNEQFF.

The chain couples TRBV7-2 to TRBJ2-7; D not resolved. The ends were cut back, 1 base at V and 7 bases at J, with 11 bases in the middle. This CDR3 is 13 amino acids long. Germline CDR1 SGHTA, CDR2 FQGNSA. In nucleotides, the CDR3 is TGTGCCAGCAGCTTAGACGTACTCTGGGAGCAGTACTTC. Translating it yields CASSLDVLWEQYF.

This CDR3 is CASTMGGSNTEAFF. CDR3 DNA: TGTGCCAGCACCATGGGGGGTTCGAACACTGAAGCTTTCTTT. The chain is built from TRBV2 and TRBJ1-1; tentative D call: TRBD1 (5 bases). Trimming removed 7 bases at V and 1 base at J, with 13 bases between. Germline assignment: CDR1 SNHLY and CDR2 FYNNEI. This CDR3 contains 14 residues.

V and J are TRBV9 and TRBJ1-1; D is unresolved. CDR3 length: 12 amino acids. Per the germline V gene, CDR1 is SGDLS and CDR2 is YYNGEE. Trimming removed 0 bases from V and 10 bases from J, with 10 bases in between. Written as DNA, the CDR3 is TGTGCCAGCAGCGTAGAGGACTCCGGAGCTTTCTTT. Translated, it gives CASSVEDSGAFF.

The chain carries TRBV5-1 and TRBJ2-7; 8 bases align to TRBD1. Looked up from germline, CDR1 is SGHRS and CDR2 is YFSETQ. The CDR3 extends over 14 amino acids. Trimming took 3 bases from V and 6 from J; bases not matched to a gene: 8. CDR3 DNA sequence: TGCGCCAGCAGCTACCGGGACAGGAAACTCGAGCAGTACTTC. Translation: CASSYRDRKLEQYF.

As for this clone: The junction departs from the called germline gene at one end, perhaps through a read error. This chain links TRBV2 with TRBJ2-5, with 8 bases matching TRBD2. CDR3 length: 15 amino acids. Germline-derived CDR1 and CDR2 are SNHLY and FYNNEI. This CDR3 is CASSEGSGGRETQYF. The CDR3 nucleotides are TGTGCCAGCAGCGAAGGGTCGGGGGGGAGAGAGACCCAGTACTTC.

The genes are TRBV5-6 and TRBJ2-7; D possibly corresponds to TRBD1 (5 bases). CDR3 length: 13 residues. Trimming stripped 1 base from V and 7 bases from J, with 12 bases between. Looked up from germline, CDR1 is SGHDT and CDR2 is YYEEEE. The CDR3 DNA reads as TGTGCCAGCAGCTTGCCCCTGGGGCAAGAGCAGTACTTC. It is translated as CASSLPLGQEQYF.

This sequence joins TRBV29-1 and TRBJ2-2, with TRBD1 identical over 10 bases. This CDR3 is built from 14 residues. Unmatched junction bases numbered 5, after V lost 6 bases and J lost 4 bases. Germline values: CDR1 SQVTM, CDR2 ANQGSEA. Here the CDR3 reads CSVVTGGFTGELFF. As DNA, the CDR3 is TGCAGCGTGGTGACAGGGGGCTTCACCGGGGAGCTGTTTTTT.

This clone has a single count. This chain joins TRBV7-9 and TRBJ2-2; D is unresolved. The CDR3 runs 14 residues. Germline V gene data show CDR1 as SEHNR and CDR2 as FQNEAQ (reference sequence). Trimming cost V 6 bases and J 0 bases, with 8 bases left between them. The CDR3, as DNA: TGTGCCAGCAGGCCTGGAGCGAACACCGGGGAGCTGTTTTTT. Its protein is CASRPGANTGELFF.

This chain uses TRBV25-1 with TRBJ2-6; D not certain. The germline V gene has CDR1 MGHDK and CDR2 SYGVNS. Trimming took off 5 bases at V and 0 bases at J, with 5 bases between the two ends. The CDR3 sequence is 14 residues long. CDR3 region: CASSRGSGANVLTF. Written as DNA, the CDR3 is TGTGCCAGCAGTCGAGGCTCTGGGGCCAACGTCCTGACTTTC. Full variable domain (outside the CDR3, taken from reference TRBV25-1 and TRBJ2-6): EADIYQTPRYLVIGTGKKITLECSQTMGHDKMYWYQQDPGMELHLIHYSYGVNSTEKGDLSSESTVSRIRTEHFPLTLESARPSHTSQYLCASSRGSGANVLTFGAGSRLTVL.

V gene TRBV11-2 combines with J gene TRBJ1-1; D not resolved. Trimming shortened V by 4 bases and J by 3 bases, and 12 bases separated the two germline ends. The CDR3 spans 14 residues. CDR1 and CDR2 (germline): SGHAT, FQNNGV. CDR3 nucleotide sequence: TGTGCCAGCAGCTCAAGACTCCGCGACACTGAAGCTTTCTTT. It specifies CASSSRLRDTEAFF. Full variable domain (rest looked up from reference TRBV11-2 and TRBJ1-1): EAGVAQSPRYKIIEKRQSVAFWCNPISGHATLYWYQQILGQGPKLLIQFQNNGVVDDSQLPKDRFSAERLKGVDSTLKIQPAKLEDSAVYLCASSSRLRDTEAFFGQGTRLTVV.